The following is a T cell receptor (beta chain) sequence with its context. The antigen remains undetermined. This entry is derived from a study of cytomegalovirus exposure and HLA in healthy donors. Study-level results: The only immune exposure information that was available was CMV serostatus.

V lost 5 bases, J lost 10 bases, and 6 bases stayed unmatched. The CDR3 totals 14 residues. The germline gives CDR1 WNHNN, CDR2 SYGVQD (reference sequence). 60 Vbeta and 13 Jbeta primers were used in PCR. Profiling relied on immunoSEQ multiplex PCR, and the TCRdb table lists in-frame clones only, not all of them. The repertoire has fewer than 200,000 clones, about 81% of them found once; the top ten carry about 3%. The sequence came from a woman aged 50 to 65 in good health and CMV-seropositive. The chain combines TRBV10-1 with TRBJ1-6; TRBD1 aligns across 9 bases. The sample consisted of PBMCs. Here the CDR3 reads CASSRTGEGSPLHF. DNA for the CDR3: TGCGCCAGCAGTCGGACAGGGGAAGGATCACCCCTCCACTTT.